The entry that follows covers one T cell receptor (beta chain) sequence. This sample was taken from a study of PD-1 blockade in classical Hodgkin lymphoma. The CDR3 runs 14 residues. Germline loops: CDR1 SGHTA, CDR2 FQGNSA. V gave up 5 bases and J gave up 5 bases, with 15 bases separating them. Data came from immunoSEQ multiplex PCR; TCRdb stores just in-frame clones and leaves some out. The repertoire holds over 80,000 clones, with just under 80% as singletons. Time point described: cycle 4 day 1 (C4D1), after more than five weeks of nivolumab. Each patient's relapse followed autologous stem cell transplantation, and brentuximab vedotin exposure varied.

This sequence originates from a human donor with classical Hodgkin lymphoma. Sequencing was performed on peripheral blood mononuclear cells (PBMCs), taken before the fourth cycle of nivolumab. This chain uses TRBV7-2 with TRBJ1-1; a possible D gene is TRBD1 (5 bases). The CDR3 DNA follows: TGTGCCAGCAGCCCCCTGGGGCAGGGTACTGAAGCTTTCTTT. Its protein is CASSPLGQGTEAFF.